These 8 T cell receptor beta chains were sequenced from one sample in a study of T cell clonality in common variable immunodeficiency. Produced via immunoSEQ multiplex PCR; TCRdb's table is partial and in-frame only. The sample was found to contain about 59,000 clones, and every one recurs. Sequencing used peripheral blood mononuclear cells. All receptors derive from a person aged 18 to 75 in good health.

This clone is medium-sized within its sample. The read falls 3 residues short of the CDR3 end, and the missing part is taken from the germline J gene. The chain is built from TRBV5-1 and TRBJ2-7; D perhaps matches TRBD2 (5 bases). The ends were cut back, 4 bases at V and 1 base at J, with 6 bases in the middle. The CDR3 sequence is 12 residues long. The germline gives CDR1 SGHRS, CDR2 YFSETQ. The part of the CDR3 DNA that was read is TGCGCCAGCAGCCGGGGTTCCTACGAG. The encoded protein is CASSRGSYE. The CDR3 as a whole reads CASSRGSYEQYF.

This clone was observed at least ten times. The CDR3 goes on 3 residues after the read ends, and that part is filled in from the germline J gene. The chain links TRBV2 to TRBJ1-1, with TRBD1 as a possible D gene (6 bases). Trimming removed 2 bases from V and 4 bases from J, with 8 bases in between. The CDR3 is 13 amino acids. Germline V gene sequence: CDR1 SNHLY, CDR2 FYNNEI. CDR3 region: CASSESGVTEAFF. CDR3 DNA, as far as it was read: TGTGCCAGCAGTGAATCAGGGGTCACTGAA. Complete variable domain (other parts from reference TRBV2 and TRBJ1-1): EPEVTQTPSHQVTQMGQEVILRCVPISNHLYFYWYRQILGQKVEFLVSFYNNEISEKSEIFDDQFSVERPDGSNFTLKIRSTKLEDSAMYFCASSESGVTEAFFGQGTRLTVV.

This clone was seen repeatedly, ten times or more. The CDR3 is cut off 3 residues early in the read; its end comes from the germline J gene. V usage is TRBV29-1 and J usage is TRBJ2-1, with D maybe TRBD1 (6 bases). Germline CDR1 and CDR2: SQVTM and ANQGSEA. The length of the CDR3 is 13 residues. V was clipped by 4 bases and J by 6 bases, with 13 bases between them. The CDR3 DNA, read in part, is TGCAGCGTTGGGCAGGGGCCCGGCAATGAG. Its translation is CSVGQGPGNE. The complete CDR3 protein is CSVGQGPGNEQFF.

This clone has ten or more counts. The read gets to within 3 residues of the CDR3 end, and the germline J gene fills in the rest. The chain recombines TRBV27 with TRBJ2-5, with D possibly being TRBD2 (6 bases). Trimming took off 8 bases at V and 3 bases at J, with 10 bases between the two ends. CDR1 is MNHEY and CDR2 is SMNVEV in the germline V gene (reference sequence). The CDR3 runs 12 residues. CDR3 in amino acids: CASGWGEETQYF. The sequenced part of the CDR3 DNA is TGTGCCAGCGGATGGGGGGAAGAGACC.

There are many counts of this clone. The covered CDR3 bases are TGTGCCAGCAGCCAGGGACTAGCGGGACTGTACGAG. Protein sequence: CASSQGLAGLYE. Given in full, the CDR3 is CASSQGLAGLYEQYF. The chain is built from TRBV11-2 and TRBJ2-7; TRBD2 aligns across 13 bases. Read coverage stops 3 residues before the CDR3 terminus; the germline J gene supplies the remainder. CDR3 size: 15 residues. The V and J ends lost 5 bases and 4 bases, in that order; junction bases with no gene match: 5. Per the germline V gene, CDR1 is SGHAT and CDR2 is FQNNGV.

In regard to this clone: The read comes to an end 3 residues before the CDR3 does, leaving the germline J gene to fill in the end. The chain links TRBV19 to TRBJ1-2, with D perhaps matching TRBD1 (5 bases). CDR1 is LNHDA, CDR2 SQIVND, per germline (reference sequence). The CDR3 runs to 16 residues. The chain's CDR3 is CASSIGTSGRANDYTF. Partial CDR3 DNA: TGTGCCAGTAGTATTGGGACTAGCGGGAGGGCAAATGAC. The entire variable domain, with the rest obtained from reference TRBV19 and TRBJ1-2, is as follows: DGGITQSPKYLFRKEGQNVTLSCEQNLNHDAMYWYRQDPGQGLRLIYYSQIVNDFQKGDIAEGYSVSREKKESFPLTVTSAQKNPTAFYLCASSIGTSGRANDYTFGSGTRLTVV.

This clone occurred many times. The read finishes 3 residues shy of the CDR3 end, and the germline J gene is used to complete it. The chain joins TRBV7-2 to TRBJ2-3; a weak D match, TRBD2 (6 bases). Trimming cost V 0 bases and J 6 bases, with 10 bases left between them. Germline lookup yields CDR1 SGHTA and CDR2 FQGNSA. This CDR3 region has 14 residues. The chain's CDR3 is CASSLANRGDTQYF. The sequenced CDR3 bases are TGTGCCAGCAGCTTAGCAAACCGGGGGGATACG.

This clone has more than one count but fewer than ten. Germline and junction disagree at one end, which may indicate a read error. The observed sequence ends 3 residues before the CDR3 terminus, with the missing tail filled in from the germline J gene. The identical CDR3 is also encoded by other nucleotide sequences in the sample. The chain combines TRBV5-1 with TRBJ1-3; D remains ambiguous. Germline V gene lookup returns CDR1 SGHRS and CDR2 YFSETQ. There are 14 residues in the CDR3. The chain's CDR3 is CASSLEGYGNTIYF. CDR3 DNA, as far as it was read: TGCGCCAGCAGCTTGGAGGGTTACGGAAACACG.